This note documents a single TCR beta chain sequence. Antigen: not known. This CDR3 region has 13 residues. V trimming: 4 bases; J trimming: 6 bases; junction bases outside the gene matches: 5. The germline V gene has CDR1 KGHSH and CDR2 LQKENI. Sequencing used immunoSEQ multiplex PCR; TCRdb keeps in-frame clones, though not all of them. The table includes about 58,000 clones, approximately 87% detected once. The data originate from a study of OX40 agonist ivuxolimab in advanced cancers. General study results and limits: Expanded clones belonging to CD8+ T cells outnumbered, on average, those of CD4+.

The chain recombines TRBV18 with TRBJ1-2; 7 nucleotides agree with TRBD1. This specimen consisted of CD4+ or CD8+ T cells sorted from blood, obtained in a trial of the OX40 agonist ivuxolimab. The TCR originated in an adult with an advanced solid tumor such as melanoma, head and neck, liver or kidney cancer. CDR3 residues: CASSLRQGDGYTF. CDR3 sequence (DNA): TGTGCCAGCTCACTAAGACAGGGAGATGGCTACACCTTC.